One TCR beta chain is described in this entry. It has no known antigen specificity. Base quality data are lacking; no much larger clone is found one base away. Based on the germline V gene, the CDR1 and CDR2 sequences are MNHEY and SVGEGT. V is cut by 2 bases and J by 3 bases, and the space between the germline ends is 6 bases. There are 13 amino acids in the CDR3, from cysteine to phenylalanine inclusive. CDR3 DNA is the only sequence kept; it has 39 bases, read in frame from the first base. The record originates from a study of blood T cell repertoires in COVID-19 (dated by TCRdb to about 2020). Regarding the research as a whole: Collaborator samples came from the United States, Italy and Spain and covered acute and convalescent phases of COVID-19. The prospective study material was composed of cDNA or gDNA derived from T cells, B-cell-depleted T cells, or PBMCs. The dataset comprised deeply sampled blood TCRbeta repertoires from subjects exposed to, actively infected with, or recovered from COVID-19. A freely available public database, intended as a resource for researchers studying the immune response to SARS-CoV-2, is where the repertoires were released. The samples were drawn from two sources: the first 160 participants of the ongoing ImmuneRACE study, and 950 to 1,500 subjects contributed by 6 global collaborators. The sample metadata nearly always contained a de-identified subject ID, COVID-19 status, age in years and sex. Where HLA class I and class II types were available, the types were taken from metadata supplied by the sample provider, not from assay-based typing.

The collaborating institutions used their own protocols to collect whole blood in K2EDTA tubes. For TCRbeta analysis, collaborators shipped samples as frozen whole blood, isolated PBMCs, or DNA extracted from either of those sample types. TCRbeta CDR3 regions were amplified from genomic DNA using the immunoSEQ Assay, a bias-controlled multiplex PCR. Under the source paper's analysis protocol: Within the assay, amplification of reference gene primers was used to estimate how many nucleated cells each sample contained. To quantify the absolute abundance of each unique TCRbeta CDR3 rearrangement, sequence reads were collapsed and filtered. For each sample, productive Simpson clonality was calculated by taking the square root of Simpson's diversity index across productive rearrangements. TCRdb re-hosts the immuneACCESS table, in-frame sequences only. Its copies lack some clones; in the studies checked, an unresolved V gene accounts for under half of them, and the cause for the rest is not known. V, J and clone size are taken as reported in that table, and D and trimming were inferred from the DNA itself. Counted in this sample were 80,000 to 100,000 clones; around 90% of them appeared once. The top ten clones comprise 1.8% of the sample.

Study-wide findings and limitations: The amount of clinical and demographic metadata varied by source and participant and was provided uncurated.

This clonotype was sampled from a human donor with active COVID-19. The donor label of this sample is uncertain. The rearrangement combines TRBV6-2 or TRBV6-3 with TRBJ2-3; TRBD2 might be the D gene, on 5 matching bases. Sequenced material: peripheral blood. The CDR3 region reads CASSYGGTDTQYF. The nucleotide sequence reads as follows: TGTGCCAGCAGTTACGGCGGGACAGATACGCAGTATTTT.